This paragraph covers one TCR beta chain sequence. The germline V gene encodes CDR1 MDHEN and CDR2 SYDVKM. This CDR3 region has 14 residues. V lost 6 bases to trimming and J lost 0 bases, with 9 bases between them. This sample was included in a study of shared T cell receptors in the human thymus. Sequencing was performed with immunoSEQ multiplex PCR; in TCRdb, only in-frame clones are kept and a portion is missing. The sample holds 500,000 to 850,000 clones, about 90% seen once. These same records also appear under a second study, on human thymus T cells. That study adds: Related work found strong thymic repertoire overlap between unrelated individuals.

The J gene is TRBJ2-1, the V gene TRBV28; a weak D match, TRBD2 (5 bases). This clonotype was sampled from a boy under two years old with a congenital heart defect. The specimen was thymocytes. CDR3 bases: TGTGCCAGCAGAAACCGGGACTCCTACAATGAGCAGTTCTTC. Translation gives CASRNRDSYNEQFF.